This is a list of T cell receptor beta chains from one sample in a study of cytomegalovirus exposure and HLA in healthy donors. The repertoire was sequenced with immunoSEQ multiplex PCR; TCRdb's copy has only in-frame clones and lacks some. This table holds 170,000 or so clones, more than 65% found once. Material: PBMCs. These receptors originate from a man aged 50 to 60 in good health and CMV-seropositive. The CDR3 runs from the conserved cysteine through the conserved F or W. A D gene is named only where the DNA matches it firmly. Some rows have no size entry. The others give once, few or many, or a class for an expanded clone.

J: TRBJ1-5
D: TRBD1
length: 14
V: TRBV6-1
size: .
CDR3: CASRTGGFNQPQHF
DNA: TGTGCCAGCAGAACAGGGGGTTTCAATCAGCCCCAGCATTTT

J: TRBJ2-3
D: .
length: 17
V: TRBV5-1
size: .
CDR3: CASSLYRGGASTDTQYF
DNA: TGCGCCAGCAGCTTATATCGAGGCGGGGCAAGCACAGATACGCAGTATTTT

J: TRBJ1-6
D: TRBD1
length: 17
V: TRBV27
size: few
CDR3: CASSLGGPDRANSPLHF
DNA: TGTGCCAGCAGTTTGGGAGGCCCCGACAGGGCCAATTCACCCCTCCACTTT

J: TRBJ1-1
D: .
length: 16
V: TRBV30
size: .
CDR3: CAWTLGAPQINTEAFF
DNA: TGTGCCTGGACCTTAGGGGCTCCACAAATTAACACTGAAGCTTTCTTT

J: TRBJ1-2
D: TRBD1
length: 14
V: TRBV29-1
size: .
CDR3: CSVVRTGVNYGYTF
DNA: TGCAGCGTTGTGCGGACAGGGGTGAACTATGGCTACACCTTC

J: TRBJ1-3
D: .
length: 15
V: TRBV5-1
size: .
CDR3: CASSLGAISGNTIYF
DNA: TGCGCCAGCAGCCTAGGGGCCATCTCTGGAAACACCATATATTTT

J: TRBJ1-2
D: .
length: 14
V: TRBV27
size: few
CDR3: CASSLQRGANGYTF
DNA: TGTGCCAGCAGTTTACAGCGGGGGGCAAATGGCTACACCTTC

J: TRBJ1-1
D: TRBD1
length: 15
V: TRBV7-6
size: .
CDR3: CASRSLTGLNTEAFF
DNA: TGTGCTAGTCGTTCTTTGACAGGGTTGAACACTGAAGCTTTCTTT

J: TRBJ2-3
D: TRBD2
length: 16
V: TRBV7-6
size: .
CDR3: CASSYSGGEGTDTQYF
DNA: TGTGCCAGCAGCTATAGCGGGGGGGAAGGAACAGATACGCAGTATTTT

J: TRBJ2-7
D: TRBD1
length: 15
V: TRBV6-5
size: .
CDR3: CASSTPGQGVYEQYF
DNA: TGTGCCAGCAGTACTCCGGGACAGGGAGTCTACGAGCAGTACTTC

J: TRBJ1-1
D: TRBD1
length: 16
V: TRBV11-2
size: .
CDR3: CASSLGQGLMNTEAFF
DNA: TGTGCCAGCAGCTTAGGACAGGGCCTAATGAACACTGAAGCTTTCTTT

J: TRBJ2-3
D: TRBD2
length: 16
V: TRBV2
size: .
CDR3: CASSDGGGARGDTQYF
DNA: TGTGCCAGCAGTGATGGCGGGGGGGCCAGGGGAGATACGCAGTATTTT

J: TRBJ2-5
D: .
length: 16
V: TRBV5-6
size: .
CDR3: CASSLRLGTLQETQYF
DNA: TGTGCCAGCAGCTTGAGGTTGGGGACACTCCAAGAGACCCAGTACTTC

J: TRBJ1-1
D: .
length: 15
V: TRBV10-3
size: .
CDR3: CAISGVGGVNTEAFF
DNA: TGTGCCATCAGTGGCGTAGGGGGGGTGAACACTGAAGCTTTCTTT

J: TRBJ2-3
D: TRBD2
length: 17
V: TRBV10-2
size: .
CDR3: CASSEFLAGGPVDTQYF
DNA: TGCGCCAGCAGTGAGTTCCTAGCGGGGGGGCCGGTAGATACGCAGTATTTT

J: TRBJ2-3
D: TRBD2
length: 15
V: TRBV2
size: .
CDR3: CASTRAGVSTDTQYF
DNA: TGTGCCAGCACCAGAGCGGGAGTTAGCACAGATACGCAGTATTTT

J: TRBJ2-2
D: TRBD1
length: 15
V: TRBV6-1
size: .
CDR3: CASSGTGVRTGELFF
DNA: TGTGCCAGCAGTGGTACAGGGGTTAGGACCGGGGAGCTGTTTTTT

J: TRBJ1-1
D: .
length: 14
V: TRBV11-3
size: .
CDR3: CASTQQSLNTEAFF
DNA: TGTGCCAGCACGCAACAGAGCTTGAACACTGAAGCTTTCTTT

J: TRBJ1-2
D: .
length: 12
V: TRBV5-1
size: .
CDR3: CASSLQGFGYTF
DNA: TGCGCCAGCAGCTTACAGGGTTTTGGCTACACCTTC

J: TRBJ2-5
D: .
length: 15
V: TRBV9
size: .
CDR3: CASSVAQGRGETQYF
DNA: TGTGCCAGCAGCGTAGCACAGGGTAGAGGAGAGACCCAGTACTTC

J: TRBJ1-2
D: .
length: 13
V: TRBV2
size: .
CDR3: CASSVEEGYGYTF
DNA: TGTGCCAGCAGTGTAGAGGAAGGCTATGGCTACACCTTC

J: TRBJ1-5
D: TRBD1
length: 14
V: TRBV19
size: .
CDR3: CASSSGQVKQPQHF
DNA: TGTGCCAGTAGTTCGGGACAGGTCAAGCAGCCCCAGCATTTT